The 18 T cell receptor beta chains listed next were all sequenced from one sample in a study of T cell repertoires in cytomegalovirus infection. Each CDR3 protein gets one entry after TCRdb re-called the reads with MiXCR. The table records around 310,000 distinct CDR3 sequences, about 28% of them present only once. Antigens of these TCRs are unknown. Sequenced here: cultured PBMCs, sampled from culture after CMV antigen stimulation. All receptors come from a human donor in good health (CMV status not recorded). Some clones in this sample may be carry-over from other donors' samples.

This chain uses TRBV12-3 or TRBV12-4 with TRBJ2-1; TRBD1 is a possible D gene (6 bases). The CDR3 has 15 amino acids. The V and J ends lost 10 bases and 4 bases respectively, with 20 bases between them. The DNA for the CDR3 is TGTGCCACGCGGACTCCTGGGGGCCGTTACAATGAGCAGTTCTTC. Its translation is CATRTPGGRYNEQFF.

This clonotype was picked up a small number of times. This chain joins TRBV6-5 and TRBJ2-5; TRBD1 aligns across 11 bases. Germline-derived CDR1 and CDR2 are MNHEY and SVGAGI. The CDR3 runs to 16 residues. V lost 3 bases, J lost 4 bases, and 7 bases stayed unmatched. The CDR3 here is CASSYRTGGWRETQYF. CDR3 DNA sequence: TGTGCCAGCAGTTATAGGACAGGGGGCTGGCGAGAGACCCAGTACTTC.

At least ten counts were recorded for this clonotype. This rearrangement joins TRBV12-3 or TRBV12-4 to TRBJ1-1; perhaps TRBD1 as D (6 bases). V was shortened by 6 bases and J by 0 bases, with 14 bases between the two germline ends. This CDR3 contains 15 residues. CDR3 DNA: TGTGCCAGCAGGGACCCACAGGGATTGAACACTGAAGCTTTCTTT. It translates to CASRDPQGLNTEAFF.

This clonotype appeared a single time. This rearrangement joins TRBV19 to TRBJ2-1; no definite D call. The CDR3 spans 13 residues. Germline values: CDR1 LNHDA, CDR2 SQIVND (reference sequence). V shed 5 bases and J shed 10 bases, with 15 bases lying between them. The CDR3 bases are TGTGCCAGTAGTCTCCTTCCCGCCGAGGAGCAGTTCTTC. It translates to CASSLLPAEEQFF. The entire variable domain, with the rest obtained from reference TRBV19 and TRBJ2-1, is as follows: DGGITQSPKYLFRKEGQNVTLSCEQNLNHDAMYWYRQDPGQGLRLIYYSQIVNDFQKGDIAEGYSVSREKKESFPLTVTSAQKNPTAFYLCASSLLPAEEQFFGPGTRLTVL.

This chain connects TRBV7-9 to TRBJ2-7; D could derive from TRBD1 or TRBD2 (6 bases each). The V end lost 6 bases, the J end lost 2 bases, and 14 bases lay between the germline ends. Germline V CDR1 and CDR2: SEHNR, FQNEAQ (reference sequence). The CDR3 is made up of 14 amino acids. The CDR3 spells CASRGTGRPYEQYF. CDR3 in DNA: TGTGCCAGCAGGGGCACAGGGAGGCCCTACGAGCAGTACTTC.

Only a few counts were recorded for this clonotype. The chain employs TRBV6-1 and TRBJ2-3, with 7 bases matching TRBD1. Looked up from germline, CDR1 is MNHNS and CDR2 is SASEGT. The CDR3 consists of 14 residues. J was trimmed by 0 bases and V by 6 bases; bases with no gene match: 3. The CDR3 coding sequence is TGTGCCAGCAGCAGACAGGGTAGCACAGATACGCAGTATTTT. Translation: CASSRQGSTDTQYF.

This clonotype was detected ten times or more. J is TRBJ2-3 and V is TRBV7-2, with no clear D. The CDR3 length is 13 residues. V was trimmed by 2 bases and J by 5 bases, leaving 8 bases between them. Germline V gives CDR1 SGHTA, CDR2 FQGNSA. CDR3 region: CASSLSARDTQYF. CDR3 in DNA: TGTGCCAGCAGCTTATCAGCGCGAGATACGCAGTATTTT.

This clonotype was picked up many times. The V call is TRBV7-6, the J call TRBJ2-1; 7 bases align to TRBD2. V was pared by 5 bases and J by 4 bases, with 14 bases of the junction left unmatched. Germline assignment: CDR1 SGHVS and CDR2 FNYEAQ. The CDR3 totals 17 residues. CDR3 in amino acids: CASSKWGRALLYNEQFF. CDR3 in DNA: TGTGCCAGCAGCAAATGGGGGAGGGCCCTTTTATACAATGAGCAGTTCTTC.

V is TRBV5-5 and J is TRBJ1-3; D unclear. Germline CDR1 reads SGHKS; CDR2 reads YYEKEE (reference sequence). The length of the CDR3 is 16 residues. V lost 0 bases and J lost 0, with 10 bases in between. Here the CDR3 DNA reads TGTGCCAGCAGCTTGGACAGAGGCTTCTCTGGAAACACCATATATTTT. It codes for CASSLDRGFSGNTIYF.

The chain is built from TRBV28 and TRBJ1-2, with D uncertain. This CDR3 is built from 12 residues. CDR1 is MDHEN, CDR2 SYDVKM, per germline. Trimming left V 5 bases short and J 5 bases short, with 9 bases between. The CDR3 region has the DNA TGTGCCAGCAGTGGCGGACGGTATGGCTACACCTTC. This codes for CASSGGRYGYTF.

The table lists this clonotype with a few counts. The V gene is TRBV12-5, the J gene TRBJ1-2; the match to TRBD1 covers 8 bases. V trimming: 7 bases; J trimming: 4 bases; junction bases outside the gene matches: 5. Germline CDR1 reads LGHNT; CDR2 reads FRNRAP. CDR3 size: 13 residues. CDR3 residues: CASVRQGFYGYTF. The CDR3 nucleotides read TGTGCTAGTGTTCGACAGGGGTTCTATGGCTACACCTTC. Full variable domain (missing parts from reference TRBV12-5 and TRBJ1-2): DARVTQTPRHKVTEMGQEVTMRCQPILGHNTVFWYRQTMMQGLELLAYFRNRAPLDDSGMPKDRFSAEMPDATLATLKIQPSEPRDSAVYFCASVRQGFYGYTFGSGTRLTVV.

The CDR3 loop is CSVLTGKRAFF. The CDR3 coding sequence is TGCAGCGTTCTTACCGGGAAGAGAGCTTTCTTT. This rearrangement joins TRBV29-1 to TRBJ1-1; unclear D gene. Germline-derived CDR1 and CDR2 are SQVTM and ANQGSEA. The CDR3 sequence is 11 residues long. Trimming took off 5 bases at V and 10 bases at J, with 14 bases between the two ends. Complete variable domain (other parts from reference TRBV29-1 and TRBJ1-1): SAVISQKPSRDICQRGTSLTIQCQVDSQVTMMFWYRQQPGQSLTLIATANQGSEATYESGFVIDKFPISRPNLTFSTLTVSNMSPEDSSIYLCSVLTGKRAFFGQGTRLTVV.

This clonotype was found a few times. This chain uses TRBV7-8 with TRBJ2-6; D not resolved. This CDR3 is built from 14 residues. V shed 5 bases and J shed 2 bases, with 7 bases lying between them. Germline CDR1 reads SGHVS; CDR2 reads FQNEAQ. CDR3 in amino acids: CASSIVTGANVLTF. The DNA of the CDR3 is TGTGCCAGCAGCATTGTAACTGGGGCCAACGTCCTGACTTTC.

The rearrangement joins TRBV6-2 or TRBV6-3 to TRBJ2-7; weak D call: TRBD1 (5 bases). Deletions cut 6 bases from V and 4 bases from J, with 10 bases between. This CDR3 comprises 12 residues. In germline, CDR1 is MNHEY, CDR2 SVGEGT. The CDR3 sequence: CASRAGLYEQYF. In DNA, the CDR3 is TGTGCCAGCAGAGCAGGGTTATACGAGCAGTACTTC.

The chain has TRBV27 and TRBJ1-2; TRBD1 is a possible D gene (6 bases). CDR1 is MNHEY and CDR2 is SMNVEV in the germline V gene (reference sequence). The V end was cut by 3 bases, the J end by 6 bases, with 20 bases between. The CDR3 spans 16 residues. The CDR3 spells CASSLLGGAERDGYTF. CDR3 coding DNA: TGTGCCAGCAGTTTGCTTGGGGGGGCAGAGAGGGATGGCTACACCTTC.

This clonotype was seen a handful of times. Relative to the germline gene, one junction end is altered; a read error may explain this. The rearrangement uses TRBV7-1 and TRBJ1-1; a possible D gene is TRBD1 (6 bases). TRBV7-1 is labeled an ORF, and its function is uncertain. The CDR3 spans 14 residues. The CDR3, as DNA: TGTGCCAGCAGCCCAGCCAGGGGTTACACTGAAGCTTTCTTT. Translation: CASSPARGYTEAFF.

This clonotype came up a few times. V is TRBV27 and J is TRBJ1-5; D is uncertain. Germline V gene data show CDR1 as MNHEY and CDR2 as SMNVEV (reference sequence). Trimming stripped 5 bases from V and 6 bases from J, with 23 bases between. The CDR3 covers 17 residues. Here the CDR3 DNA reads TGTGCCAGCAGTCCCAACACGGACGGGTCCTTGGGTCAGCCCCAGCATTTT. Its protein is CASSPNTDGSLGQPQHF.

Regarding this clonotype: The junction and the germline gene differ at one end; a read error may be behind it. The chain combines TRBV15 with TRBJ1-2, with TRBD1 as a possible D gene (5 bases). The V gene's germline CDR1 is LNHNV and CDR2 YYDKDF (reference sequence). This CDR3 contains 13 residues. CDR3 DNA: TGTGTCACCAGCAGAGCCAGGGACTATGGCTACACCTTC. Translating gives CVTSRARDYGYTF. The variable domain in full, with the rest retrieved from reference TRBV15 and TRBJ1-2, is DAMVIQNPRYQVTQFGKPVTLSCSQTLNHNVMYWYQQKSSQAPKLLFHYYDKDFNNEADTPDNFQSRRPNTSFCFLDIRSPGLGDTAMYLCVTSRARDYGYTFGSGTRLTVV.